The TCR beta chain described here comes from a study of patients with pleural tuberculosis. This clonotype was seen ten or more times. TCRdb ran MiXCR on the reads and lists one entry per CDR3 protein. The sample yields about 50,000 distinct CDR3 sequences, less than 8% seen once. The germline CDR1 and CDR2 sequences are MNHEY and SVGEGT. The length of the CDR3 is 14 residues. Trimming took off 0 bases at V and 3 bases at J, with 3 bases between the two ends. J is TRBJ2-6 and V is TRBV6-2 or TRBV6-3; D unresolved. The TCR comes from a human donor with pleural tuberculosis. CDR3 bases: TGTGCCAGCAGTTACTCGTATGGGGCCAACGTCCTGACTTTC. Protein: CASSYSYGANVLTF.